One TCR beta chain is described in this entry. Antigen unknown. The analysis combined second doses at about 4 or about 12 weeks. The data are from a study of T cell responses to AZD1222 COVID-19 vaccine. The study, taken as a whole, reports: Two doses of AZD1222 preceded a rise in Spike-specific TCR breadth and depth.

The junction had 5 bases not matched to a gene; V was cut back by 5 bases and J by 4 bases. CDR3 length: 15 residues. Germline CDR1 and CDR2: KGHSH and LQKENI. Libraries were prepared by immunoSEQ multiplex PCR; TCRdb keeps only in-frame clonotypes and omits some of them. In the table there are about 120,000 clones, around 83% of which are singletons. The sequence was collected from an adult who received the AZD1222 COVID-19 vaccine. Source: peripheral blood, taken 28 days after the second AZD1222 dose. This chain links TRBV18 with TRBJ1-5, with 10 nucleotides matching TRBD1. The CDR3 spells CASSNRTGGNQPQHF. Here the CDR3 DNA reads TGTGCCAGCTCAAATCGGACAGGGGGAAATCAGCCCCAGCATTTT. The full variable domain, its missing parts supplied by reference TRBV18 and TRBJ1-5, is NAGVMQNPRHLVRRRGQEARLRCSPMKGHSHVYWYRQLPEEGLKFMVYLQKENIIDESGMPKERFSAEFPKEGPSILRIQQVVRGDSAAYFCASSNRTGGNQPQHFGDGTRLSIL.